This T cell receptor beta chain was documented in a study of T-cell memory formation after mild COVID-19. TCRdb processed the 5' RACE reads anew with MiXCR; each CDR3 protein has one entry. Among under 550,000 distinct CDR3 sequences listed, about a sixth were seen once. V shed 4 bases and J shed 0 bases, with 6 bases lying between them. CDR3 length equals 14 residues. Germline CDR1 and CDR2: KGHDR and SFDVKD. This clonotype was counted a few times. The chain employs TRBV24-1 and TRBJ2-1, with D unresolved. The sequence was obtained from a man in his late teens or twenties who had mild COVID-19 (a few samples of this study predate the infection). Cell type and time point are not known. The sequenced sample consisted of PBMCs or a T cell subset sorted from them (not recorded which). The CDR3 here is CATSETGSYNEQFF. For the CDR3, the DNA is TGTGCCACCAGTGAAACGGGCTCCTACAATGAGCAGTTCTTC.